The 23 T cell receptor beta chains below all came from one sample that was sequenced in a study of patients and donors after allogeneic stem cell transplantation. From the RT-PCR reads, TCRdb called clonotypes with MiXCR, one entry per CDR3 protein. The table shows over 200,000 distinct CDR3 sequences, with less than 50% occurring only once. Source material: blood, either unsorted or a sorted T cell fraction (not recorded which). The receptors were sampled from a human donor who was either an allogeneic HSCT recipient or a stem cell or donor lymphocyte infusion donor (not recorded which). It is not recorded whose cells these are; they may come from a transplant donor.

This chain joins TRBV4-3 and TRBJ2-3; no clear D. V lost 5 bases, J lost 6 bases, and 12 bases lay in between. Germline V gene lookup returns CDR1 LGHNA and CDR2 YSLEER. The CDR3 runs 13 residues. The DNA of the CDR3 is TGCGCCAGCAGCGCCTTTTCGAGGGATACGCAGTATTTT. Its translation: CASSAFSRDTQYF.

This clonotype was counted a few times. V is TRBV29-1 and J is TRBJ1-1; D gene uncertain. Germline-derived CDR1 and CDR2 are SQVTM and ANQGSEA. V shed 7 bases and J shed 3 bases, with 18 bases lying between them. This CDR3 has 14 residues. The CDR3 loop reads CSALLLLTDTEAFF. The CDR3 nucleotides read TGCAGCGCCCTGTTACTTCTGACGGACACTGAAGCTTTCTTT.

The chain carries TRBV18 and TRBJ1-5; a possible D gene is TRBD1 (5 bases). Germline V CDR1 and CDR2: KGHSH, LQKENI. The CDR3 totals 14 residues. Trimming took 4 bases from V and 5 from J, leaving 12 bases between them. The DNA of the CDR3 is TGTGCCAGCTCACAACAGGAGTCGGATCAGCCCCAGCATTTT. This translates into CASSQQESDQPQHF. Supplemented by reference TRBV18 and TRBJ1-5, the full variable domain reads NAGVMQNPRHLVRRRGQEARLRCSPMKGHSHVYWYRQLPEEGLKFMVYLQKENIIDESGMPKERFSAEFPKEGPSILRIQQVVRGDSAAYFCASSQQESDQPQHFGDGTRLSIL.

The chain combines TRBV4-3 with TRBJ2-4; D unclear. CDR3 length equals 15 residues. Trimming removed 2 bases from V and 8 bases from J, with 16 bases in between. In germline, CDR1 is LGHNA, CDR2 YSLEER. CDR3 nucleotides: TGCGCCAGCAGCCAAACCGCCCTCCGGGTAGACATTCAGTACTTC. Translating it yields CASSQTALRVDIQYF.

This clonotype was picked up a small number of times. The chain has TRBV5-1 and TRBJ1-2; 9 bases are shared with TRBD1. V trimming: 2 bases; J trimming: 8 bases; junction bases outside the gene matches: 7. The CDR3 loop spans 14 amino acids. Germline V gene lookup returns CDR1 SGHRS and CDR2 YFSETQ. Here the CDR3 reads CASSLSGTGIGYTF. CDR3 bases: TGCGCCAGCAGCTTATCCGGGACAGGGATCGGCTACACCTTC.

This clonotype was detected only a few times. This chain uses TRBV20-1 with TRBJ1-5; D is possibly TRBD1 (5 bases). CDR1 is DFQATT and CDR2 is SNEGSKA in the germline V gene (reference sequence). V was shortened by 0 bases and J by 2 bases, with 17 bases between the two germline ends. CDR3 length equals 17 residues. CDR3 in amino acids: CSARDGRVRVGNQPQHF. The CDR3 DNA follows: TGCAGTGCTAGAGACGGCCGGGTCAGGGTTGGCAATCAGCCCCAGCATTTT.

The chain employs TRBV18 and TRBJ2-7; the D gene could be TRBD1 or TRBD2 (5 bases each). The CDR3 sequence is 17 residues long. The V end lost 2 bases, the J end lost 0 bases, and 17 bases lay between the germline ends. Germline CDR1 is KGHSH and CDR2 is LQKENI. The CDR3 region has the DNA TGTGCCAGCTCACCATTGCCCGGGGACGAGAGCTCCTACGAGCAGTACTTC. It codes for CASSPLPGDESSYEQYF.

This chain connects TRBV12-3 or TRBV12-4 to TRBJ1-1; 7 bases map to TRBD1. V shed 3 bases and J 1 base; nucleotides not matched to a gene: 8. This CDR3 has 16 amino acids. Here the CDR3 DNA reads TGTGCCAGCAGTTTCCGGACAGGACGCGGGAACACTGAAGCTTTCTTT. Translating gives CASSFRTGRGNTEAFF.

In its sample, this clonotype was seen a few times. The chain carries TRBV5-5 and TRBJ1-1, with 9 bases identical to TRBD1. V shed 4 bases and J 1 base; nucleotides not matched to a gene: 5. The V gene's germline CDR1 is SGHKS and CDR2 YYEKEE (reference sequence). The CDR3 loop spans 15 amino acids. CDR3 protein: CASSTGDRENTEAFF. CDR3 DNA sequence: TGTGCCAGCAGCACGGGGGACAGGGAGAACACTGAAGCTTTCTTT.

This clonotype occurred a few times. The rearrangement uses TRBV20-1 and TRBJ1-5, with 7 nucleotides matching TRBD1. Looked up from germline, CDR1 is DFQATT and CDR2 is SNEGSKA (reference sequence). J gave up 9 bases and V 6 bases, and 5 bases lay outside the gene matches. CDR3 length: 11 residues. The CDR3 nucleotides read TGCAGTGCGGGGACAGCGAGGCCCCAGCATTTT. Amino acid sequence: CSAGTARPQHF.

The V call is TRBV4-3, the J call TRBJ2-5; the match to TRBD2 covers 10 bases. J was trimmed by 2 bases and V by 2 bases; bases with no gene match: 2. The germline CDR1 and CDR2 sequences are LGHNA and YSLEER. This CDR3 is 15 amino acids long. Written as DNA, the CDR3 is TGCGCCAGCAGCCAACTAGCGGGGGCTCAAGAGACCCAGTACTTC. This gives the protein CASSQLAGAQETQYF.

This clonotype was detected a few times. The V and J genes are TRBV12-3 or TRBV12-4 and TRBJ1-2; D unresolved. The V gene lost 6 bases and the J gene lost 4 bases, with 12 bases spanning the gap. The CDR3 has 13 residues. CDR3 region: CASRSGGFYGYTF. As DNA, the CDR3 is TGTGCCAGCAGATCGGGAGGGTTCTATGGCTACACCTTC.

This clonotype turned up a few times. The V call is TRBV5-5, the J call TRBJ2-5, with 8 nucleotides matching TRBD1. Germline values: CDR1 SGHKS, CDR2 YYEKEE (reference sequence). The CDR3 sequence is 16 residues long. V lost 4 bases and J lost 4; bases outside the gene matches: 12. In DNA form, the CDR3 reads TGTGCCAGCAGCCCGACGACAGGGGATGGAATAGAGACCCAGTACTTC. It encodes CASSPTTGDGIETQYF.

This clonotype is a singleton in its sample. The J gene is TRBJ2-3, the V gene TRBV7-2; D ambiguous. This CDR3 comprises 11 residues. V gave up 1 base and J gave up 11 bases, with 7 bases separating them. Germline values: CDR1 SGHTA, CDR2 FQGNSA. For the CDR3, the DNA is TGTGCCAGCAGCTTAGGGGTAGAGCAGTATTTT. Amino acid sequence: CASSLGVEQYF. Full variable domain (outside the CDR3, taken from reference TRBV7-2 and TRBJ2-3): GAGVSQSPSNKVTEKGKDVELRCDPISGHTALYWYRQSLGQGLEFLIYFQGNSAPDKSGLPSDRFSAERTGGSVSTLTIQRTQQEDSAVYLCASSLGVEQYFGPGTRLTVL.

This clonotype has only a few counts. The chain has TRBV6-6 and TRBJ1-1; D is perhaps TRBD1 (6 bases). V shed 11 bases and J shed 8 bases, with 21 bases lying between them. Per germline, CDR1 MNHNY and CDR2 SVGAGI (reference sequence). CDR3 length: 13 amino acids. CDR3 amino acids: CAVLSGTSDEAFF. In nucleotides, the CDR3 is TGTGCCGTACTATCCGGGACATCTGACGAAGCTTTCTTT.

This clonotype has a handful of counts. CDR3 sequence: CASSTWDSLLTF. Here the CDR3 DNA reads TGTGCCAGCAGTACCTGGGACAGTTTATTGACCTTC. The chain combines TRBV12-3 or TRBV12-4 with TRBJ1-2, with 7 bases fitting TRBD1. The CDR3 loop spans 12 amino acids. J gave up 14 bases and V 5 bases, and 11 bases lay outside the gene matches.

The chain joins TRBV5-6 to TRBJ1-2; D not resolved. Looked up from germline, CDR1 is SGHDT and CDR2 is YYEEEE. The CDR3 loop spans 15 amino acids. V lost 1 base and J lost 3, with 13 bases in between. CDR3 sequence (DNA): TGTGCCAGCAGCTTGAGTCTAGGGAGGGACTATGGCTACACCTTC. It codes for CASSLSLGRDYGYTF. Variable domain in full (rest from reference TRBV5-6 and TRBJ1-2): DAGVTQSPTHLIKTRGQQVTLRCSPKSGHDTVSWYQQALGQGPQFIFQYYEEEERQRGNFPDRFSGHQFPNYSSELNVNALLLGDSALYLCASSLSLGRDYGYTFGSGTRLTVV.

This clonotype appeared a few times. The chain recombines TRBV20-1 with TRBJ1-2, with 9 bases aligning to TRBD1. This CDR3 has 13 amino acids. The germline gives CDR1 DFQATT, CDR2 SNEGSKA (reference sequence). V gave up 7 bases and J gave up 2 bases; unmatched junction bases: 5. Here the CDR3 reads CSVETGGNYGYTF. The CDR3 coding sequence is TGCAGTGTCGAGACAGGGGGGAACTATGGCTACACCTTC.

This clonotype was found a few times. The chain uses TRBV28 and TRBJ2-7; D gene unclear. This CDR3 contains 12 residues. Germline V gives CDR1 MDHEN, CDR2 SYDVKM. V was clipped by 6 bases and J by 2 bases, with 8 bases between them. The CDR3 reads CASSAMPYEQYF. The CDR3 DNA reads as TGTGCCAGCAGCGCAATGCCCTACGAGCAGTACTTC.

The table lists this clonotype with a few counts. The V and J genes are TRBV15 and TRBJ1-2; no definite D call. CDR3 length: 15 residues. Trimming shortened V by 3 bases and J by 0 bases, and 11 bases separated the two germline ends. Germline loops: CDR1 LNHNV, CDR2 YYDKDF (reference sequence). The CDR3 is CATSRVPTTNYGYTF. In DNA form, the CDR3 reads TGTGCCACCAGCAGGGTCCCCACTACTAACTATGGCTACACCTTC.

This clonotype was seen a few times. The V gene is TRBV2, the J gene TRBJ1-1; no clear D gene. The V end lost 4 bases, the J end lost 3 bases, and 9 bases lay between the germline ends. CDR1 is SNHLY, CDR2 FYNNEI, per germline. The CDR3 is 13 residues long. The chain's CDR3 is CASSGQAYTEAFF. For the CDR3, the DNA is TGTGCCAGCAGTGGGCAGGCTTACACTGAAGCTTTCTTT.

This clonotype has more than one count but fewer than ten. The rearrangement uses TRBV5-1 and TRBJ1-5; maybe TRBD1 (6 bases). Trimming left V 3 bases short and J 7 bases short, with 17 bases between. The CDR3 sequence is 15 residues long. CDR1 is SGHRS, CDR2 YFSETQ, per germline. The CDR3, as DNA: TGCGCCAGCAGCTGGATTCCAGGGGCGGAGCAGCCCCAGCATTTT. Translating it yields CASSWIPGAEQPQHF. The full variable domain, with the rest looked up from reference TRBV5-1 and TRBJ1-5, is KAGVTQTPRYLIKTRGQQVTLSCSPISGHRSVSWYQQTPGQGLQFLFEYFSETQRNKGNFPGRFSGRQFSNSRSEMNVSTLELGDSALYLCASSWIPGAEQPQHFGDGTRLSIL.

The chain carries TRBV6-2 or TRBV6-3 and TRBJ2-1, with 8 bases identical to TRBD1. This CDR3 has 15 residues. V shed 2 bases and J 9 bases; nucleotides not matched to a gene: 9. Germline CDR1 and CDR2: MNHEY and SVGEGT. CDR3 sequence: CASSYPHRGSGEQFF. CDR3 sequence (DNA): TGTGCCAGCAGTTACCCCCACAGGGGGTCGGGTGAGCAGTTCTTC.